The 17 T cell receptor beta chains below were found in one sample sequenced in a study of shared clonotypes between healthy human individuals. The data were produced by immunoSEQ multiplex PCR, yet TCRdb's version contains in-frame clones alone and is incomplete. The sample includes about 2.1 million clones, just over 90% of them seen just once. CD45RO-negative, CCR7-positively selected cells formed the naive CD8 fraction, excluding terminally differentiated effector memory CD45RA+ cells. Specimen: naive CD8+ T cells from PBMCs. Source of these receptors: a man between 18 and 29 years old in good health. Some clones in this sample may be carry-over from other donors' samples.

The rearrangement joins TRBV29-1 to TRBJ1-1; TRBD1 might be the D (6 bases). V was pared by 0 bases and J by 10 bases, with 21 bases between. CDR1 and CDR2 (germline): SQVTM, ANQGSEA. CDR3 length: 15 residues. The CDR3: CSVEESPGHGSGAFF. The CDR3 DNA reads TGCAGCGTTGAAGAAAGTCCGGGACACGGTTCAGGAGCTTTCTTT.

The rearrangement joins TRBV27 to TRBJ2-7, with D tentatively TRBD1 or TRBD2 (5 bases each). V was cut by 1 base and J by 1 base, with 14 bases left in between. Looked up from germline, CDR1 is MNHEY and CDR2 is SMNVEV (reference sequence). This CDR3 comprises 16 residues. The CDR3 DNA reads TGTGCCAGCAGTTTATTGGGGGATCCCGAGTCCTACGAGCAGTACTTC. Amino acids: CASSLLGDPESYEQYF.

Regarding this clone: The sample carries other DNA sequences with the same CDR3. The chain recombines TRBV4-1 with TRBJ2-3; 9 bases are shared with TRBD1. Losses at the gene ends were 5 bases for V and 3 bases for J; bases not matched to a gene: 6. CDR3 length: 15 amino acids. The germline V gene has CDR1 MGHRA and CDR2 YSYEKL. CDR3 DNA sequence: TGCGCCAGCAGCTTCCCGGGACAGGGAACAGATACGCAGTATTTT. Translating gives CASSFPGQGTDTQYF.

About this clone itself: The sample contains more than one DNA sequence encoding this CDR3. The chain employs TRBV7-9 and TRBJ2-2; maybe TRBD1 (5 bases). The CDR3 length is 12 residues. The V gene lost 8 bases and the J gene lost 5 bases, with 9 bases spanning the gap. Looked up from germline, CDR1 is SEHNR and CDR2 is FQNEAQ (reference sequence). The CDR3 sequence is CASLQGTGELFF. In nucleotides, the CDR3 is TGTGCCAGCCTCCAGGGTACCGGGGAGCTGTTTTTT.

A single count supports this clone. The J gene is TRBJ2-1, the V gene TRBV28, with 14 bases fitting TRBD2. Germline V gene sequence: CDR1 MDHEN, CDR2 SYDVKM. The V segment lost 5 bases and the J segment 4 bases; nucleotides outside the gene matches: 16. CDR3 length equals 20 residues. For the CDR3, the DNA is TGTGCCAGCAGTCTCTCACCGAGACTAGCGGGAGGGCCGGGGTACAATGAGCAGTTCTTC. As protein: CASSLSPRLAGGPGYNEQFF. The variable domain in full, with the rest retrieved from reference TRBV28 and TRBJ2-1, is DVKVTQSSRYLVKRTGEKVFLECVQDMDHENMFWYRQDPGLGLRLIYFSYDVKMKEKGDIPEGYSVSREKKERFSLILESASTNQTSMYLCASSLSPRLAGGPGYNEQFFGPGTRLTVL.

This clone was observed once. The chain recombines TRBV21-1 with TRBJ2-3; the table gives TRBD2 as D, unverified against the DNA. TRBV21-1 is a recognized pseudogene. This CDR3 has 17 amino acids. CDR3 sequence (DNA): TGTGCCAGACGCCCCGGGGAGGGCAGTAAGATCACAGATACGCAGTATTTT. Its translation: CARRPGEGSKITDTQYF.

The CDR3 loop is CASRPGLAGAGSRGGEQFF. The CDR3 nucleotides are TGTGCCAGCAGGCCGGGACTAGCGGGAGCAGGGTCAAGGGGGGGTGAGCAGTTCTTC. The chain is built from TRBV27 and TRBJ2-1, with 14 bases aligning to TRBD2. The CDR3 extends over 19 amino acids. The trim removed 6 bases at V and 9 bases at J, leaving 19 bases unmatched. CDR1 is MNHEY, CDR2 SMNVEV, per germline (reference sequence).

As concerns this clone: The same CDR3 can be traced to other DNA sequences in this sample. The rearrangement links TRBV9 to TRBJ1-5; possibly TRBD1 for D (5 bases). The CDR3 covers 14 residues. Germline values: CDR1 SGDLS, CDR2 YYNGEE. V was trimmed by 0 bases and J by 7 bases, leaving 11 bases between them. The DNA for the CDR3 is TGTGCCAGCAGCGTAGGTGGGACCGGGCAGCCCCAGCATTTT. This translates into CASSVGGTGQPQHF.

Comments on this clone: A read error may produce the germline difference seen at one junction end. This chain uses TRBV27 with TRBJ2-3; D unclear. This CDR3 contains 9 residues. Germline V CDR1 and CDR2: MNHEY, SMNVEV (reference sequence). The CDR3 nucleotides are TGCCCGAGTACAGATACGCAGTATTTT. This translates into CPSTDTQYF.

The sample holds one count of this clone. V is TRBV4-1 and J is TRBJ1-5; D is perhaps TRBD1 (6 bases). The CDR3 extends over 17 amino acids. Looked up from germline, CDR1 is MGHRA and CDR2 is YSYEKL. Trimming left V 0 bases short and J 0 bases short, with 12 bases between. The CDR3 DNA reads TGCGCCAGCAGCCAAGATAGCGGGGGCTATAGCAATCAGCCCCAGCATTTT. Translated, it gives CASSQDSGGYSNQPQHF.

V is TRBV15 and J is TRBJ2-7, with D perhaps matching TRBD2 (7 bases). V lost 6 bases, J lost 6 bases, and 24 bases lay in between. The CDR3 is 16 amino acids. Germline V CDR1 and CDR2: LNHNV, YYDKDF (reference sequence). The CDR3, as DNA: TGTGCCACCAGTCAAATGGGGGGCGGGAGTACGGGCGAGCAGTACTTC. As protein: CATSQMGGGSTGEQYF.

V usage is TRBV11-1 and J usage is TRBJ2-1; 10 bases map to TRBD2. Unmatched junction bases numbered 11, after V lost 3 bases and J lost 6 bases. This CDR3 spans 17 amino acids. Per germline, CDR1 SGHAT and CDR2 FQDESV (reference sequence). CDR3 nucleotides: TGTGCCAGCAGCTTGGGGACTAGCGATTGGAGTTCCAATGAGCAGTTCTTC. This translates into CASSLGTSDWSSNEQFF. Based on the CDR3 plus reference TRBV11-1 and TRBJ2-1, the full variable domain is EAEVAQSPRYKITEKSQAVAFWCDPISGHATLYWYRQILGQGPELLVQFQDESVVDDSQLPKDRFSAERLKGVDSTLKIQPAELGDSAMYLCASSLGTSDWSSNEQFFGPGTRLTVL.

The chain carries TRBV19 and TRBJ2-7, with D unresolved. Looked up from germline, CDR1 is LNHDA and CDR2 is SQIVND (reference sequence). This CDR3 is 11 amino acids long. V dropped 5 bases and J dropped 5 bases, with 7 bases sitting between them. The CDR3 DNA reads as TGTGCCAGTAGTGGACCCAACGAGCAGTACTTC. Translating gives CASSGPNEQYF.

V gene TRBV6-5 combines with J gene TRBJ2-1; D call uncertain. V was cut by 11 bases and J by 4 bases, with 12 bases left in between. This CDR3 is built from 12 residues. Germline V CDR1 and CDR2: MNHEY, SVGAGI. The CDR3: CAQRGTYNEQFF. Written as DNA, the CDR3 is TGTGCCCAAAGAGGTACTTACAATGAGCAGTTCTTC.

The chain has TRBV7-9 and TRBJ1-2, with D perhaps TRBD1 (5 bases). CDR1 and CDR2 (germline): SEHNR, FQNEAQ (reference sequence). The V end was cut by 5 bases, the J end by 6 bases, with 19 bases between. The CDR3 spans 15 residues. CDR3 sequence (DNA): TGTGCCAGCAGCGCACGTGTCGGGGCCGAGGATGGCTACACCTTC. It translates to CASSARVGAEDGYTF. Full variable domain (rest looked up from reference TRBV7-9 and TRBJ1-2): DTGVSQNPRHKITKRGQNVTFRCDPISEHNRLYWYRQTLGQGPEFLTYFQNEAQLEKSRLLSDRFSAERPKGSFSTLEIQRTEQGDSAMYLCASSARVGAEDGYTFGSGTRLTVV.

The chain has TRBV7-9 and TRBJ2-7; D is undetermined. The V and J ends lost 5 bases and 2 bases respectively, with 13 bases between them. CDR1 and CDR2 (germline): SEHNR, FQNEAQ (reference sequence). This CDR3 is 14 amino acids long. The CDR3 reads CASSPRTTAYEQYF. CDR3 nucleotide sequence: TGTGCCAGCAGCCCCCGGACCACCGCCTACGAGCAGTACTTC. Drawing the rest from reference TRBV7-9 and TRBJ2-7, the complete variable domain is DTGVSQNPRHKITKRGQNVTFRCDPISEHNRLYWYRQTLGQGPEFLTYFQNEAQLEKSRLLSDRFSAERPKGSFSTLEIQRTEQGDSAMYLCASSPRTTAYEQYFGPGTRLTVT.

V and J are TRBV10-1 and TRBJ2-7; 15 bases agree with TRBD2. The CDR3 runs to 17 residues. Germline V lookup: CDR1 WNHNN, CDR2 SYGVQD (reference sequence). V gave up 3 bases and J gave up 5 bases; unmatched junction bases: 8. CDR3 sequence (DNA): TGCGCCAGCAGTGACCGGACTAGCGGGAGGGCCGCGAACGAGCAGTACTTC. It codes for CASSDRTSGRAANEQYF.